This T cell receptor (beta chain) comes out of a study of OX40 agonist ivuxolimab in advanced cancers. Germline V gene data show CDR1 as MNHEY and CDR2 as SVGAGI. Between the trimmed V and J ends, which lost 0 bases and 3 bases, there was a span of 15 bases. CDR3 size: 16 residues. Sequencing was performed with immunoSEQ multiplex PCR; in TCRdb, only in-frame clones are kept and a portion is missing. In the table there are about 24,000 clones, approximately 86% of which are singletons. V is TRBV6-5 and J is TRBJ2-7; possibly TRBD1 for D (5 bases). The sequence came from an adult with an advanced solid tumor such as melanoma, head and neck, liver or kidney cancer. The starting material was CD4+ or CD8+ T cells sorted from blood, obtained in a trial of the OX40 agonist ivuxolimab. The CDR3 reads CASSYSWAGKDYEQYF. The CDR3 nucleotides are TGTGCCAGCAGTTACTCGTGGGCAGGGAAGGACTACGAGCAGTACTTC.